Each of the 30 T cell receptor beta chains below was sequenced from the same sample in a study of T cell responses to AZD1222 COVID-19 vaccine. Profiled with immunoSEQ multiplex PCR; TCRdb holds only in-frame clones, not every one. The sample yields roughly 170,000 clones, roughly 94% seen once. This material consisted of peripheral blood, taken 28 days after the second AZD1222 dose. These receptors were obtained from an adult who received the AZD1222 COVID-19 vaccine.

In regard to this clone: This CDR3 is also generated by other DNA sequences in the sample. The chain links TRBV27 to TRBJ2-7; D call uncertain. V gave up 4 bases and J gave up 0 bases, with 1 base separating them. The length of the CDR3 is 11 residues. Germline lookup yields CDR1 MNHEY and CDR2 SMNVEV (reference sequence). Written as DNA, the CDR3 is TGTGCCAGCAGTTCCTCCTACGAGCAGTACTTC. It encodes CASSSSYEQYF.

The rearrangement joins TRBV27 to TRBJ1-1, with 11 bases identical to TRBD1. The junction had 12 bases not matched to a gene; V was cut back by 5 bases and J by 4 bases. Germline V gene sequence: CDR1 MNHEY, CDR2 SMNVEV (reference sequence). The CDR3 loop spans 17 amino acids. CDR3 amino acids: CASSKGQGVKISTEAFF. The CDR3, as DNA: TGTGCCAGCAGTAAGGGACAGGGGGTTAAGATATCCACTGAAGCTTTCTTT.

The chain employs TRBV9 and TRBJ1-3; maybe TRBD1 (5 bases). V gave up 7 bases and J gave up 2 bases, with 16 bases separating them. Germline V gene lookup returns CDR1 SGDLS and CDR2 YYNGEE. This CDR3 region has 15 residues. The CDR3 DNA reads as TGTGCCAGCTCCTTAGGGGACGGCCCTGGAAACACCATATATTTT. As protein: CASSLGDGPGNTIYF.

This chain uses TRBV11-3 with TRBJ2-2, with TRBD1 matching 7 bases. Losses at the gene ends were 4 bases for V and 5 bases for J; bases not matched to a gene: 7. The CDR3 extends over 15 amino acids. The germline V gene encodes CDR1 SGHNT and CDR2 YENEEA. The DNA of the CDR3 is TGTGCCAGCAGCTATCGGGACAGAGAGACCGGGGAGCTGTTTTTT. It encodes CASSYRDRETGELFF. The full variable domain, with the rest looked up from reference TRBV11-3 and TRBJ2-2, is EAGVVQSPRYKIIEKKQPVAFWCNPISGHNTLYWYLQNLGQGPELLIRYENEEAVDDSQLPKDRFSAERLKGVDSTLKIQPAELGDSAVYLCASSYRDRETGELFFGEGSRLTVL.

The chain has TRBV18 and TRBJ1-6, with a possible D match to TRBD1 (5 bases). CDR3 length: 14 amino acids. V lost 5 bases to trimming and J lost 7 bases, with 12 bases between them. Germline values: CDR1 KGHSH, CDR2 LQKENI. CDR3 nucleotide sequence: TGTGCCAGCTCAGCCGGGGGTCTGAATTCACCCCTCCACTTT. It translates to CASSAGGLNSPLHF.

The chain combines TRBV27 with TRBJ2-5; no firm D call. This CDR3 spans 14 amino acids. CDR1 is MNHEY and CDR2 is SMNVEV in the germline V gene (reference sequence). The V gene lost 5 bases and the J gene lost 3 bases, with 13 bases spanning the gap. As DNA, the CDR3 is TGTGCCAGCAGTCCCCCCTCTGGGGAAGAGACCCAGTACTTC. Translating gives CASSPPSGEETQYF.

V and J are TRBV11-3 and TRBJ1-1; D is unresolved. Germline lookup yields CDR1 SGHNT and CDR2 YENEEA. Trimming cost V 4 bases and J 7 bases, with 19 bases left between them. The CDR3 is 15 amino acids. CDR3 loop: CASSYEGIGEVEAFF. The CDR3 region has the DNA TGTGCCAGCAGCTATGAAGGAATTGGCGAGGTTGAAGCTTTCTTT.

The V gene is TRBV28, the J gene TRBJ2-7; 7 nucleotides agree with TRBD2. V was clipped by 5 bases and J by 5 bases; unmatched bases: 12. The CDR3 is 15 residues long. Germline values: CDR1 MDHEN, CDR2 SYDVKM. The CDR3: CASSVLAGESHEQYF. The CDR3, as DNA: TGTGCCAGCAGTGTACTGGCGGGAGAAAGCCACGAGCAGTACTTC.

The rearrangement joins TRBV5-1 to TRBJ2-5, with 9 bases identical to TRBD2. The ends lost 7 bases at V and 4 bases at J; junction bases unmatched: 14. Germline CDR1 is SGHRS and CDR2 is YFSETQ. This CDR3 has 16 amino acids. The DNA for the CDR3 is TGCGCCAGCCGAAACTTAGCGGGAGCGGGGGGAGAGACCCAGTACTTC. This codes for CASRNLAGAGGETQYF.

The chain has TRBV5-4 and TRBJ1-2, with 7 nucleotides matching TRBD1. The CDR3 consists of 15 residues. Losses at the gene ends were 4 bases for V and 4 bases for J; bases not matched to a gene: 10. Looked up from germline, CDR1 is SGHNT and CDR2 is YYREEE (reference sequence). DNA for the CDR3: TGTGCCAGCAGCCCGCAGGACAGGCCTTTCTATGGCTACACCTTC. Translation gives CASSPQDRPFYGYTF.

The CDR3 is CATSTNRASNTEAFF. CDR3 DNA: TGTGCCACCAGCACGAACCGGGCCTCGAACACTGAAGCTTTCTTT. The gene calls are TRBV15 and TRBJ1-1; D is ambiguous. The germline V gene has CDR1 LNHNV and CDR2 YYDKDF (reference sequence). V lost 4 bases and J lost 1, with 13 bases in between. This CDR3 is 15 amino acids long.

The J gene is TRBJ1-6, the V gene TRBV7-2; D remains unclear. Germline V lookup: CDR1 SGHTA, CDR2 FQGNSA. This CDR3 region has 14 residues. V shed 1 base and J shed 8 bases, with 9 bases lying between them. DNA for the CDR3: TGTGCCAGCAGCTTAGATATAAGTCATTCACCCCTCCACTTT. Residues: CASSLDISHSPLHF.

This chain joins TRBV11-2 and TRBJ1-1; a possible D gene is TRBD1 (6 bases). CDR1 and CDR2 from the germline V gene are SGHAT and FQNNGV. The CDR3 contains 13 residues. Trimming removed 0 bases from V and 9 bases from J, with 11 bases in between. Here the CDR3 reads CASSLEGQQKAFF. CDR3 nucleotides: TGTGCCAGCAGCTTAGAGGGACAACAAAAAGCTTTCTTT.

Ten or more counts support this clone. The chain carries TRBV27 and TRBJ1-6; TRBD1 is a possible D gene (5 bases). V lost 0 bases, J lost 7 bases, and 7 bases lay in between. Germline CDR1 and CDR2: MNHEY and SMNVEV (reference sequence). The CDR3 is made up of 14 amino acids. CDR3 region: CASSLSGGNSPLHF. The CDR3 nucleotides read TGTGCCAGCAGTTTATCTGGGGGGAATTCACCCCTCCACTTT.

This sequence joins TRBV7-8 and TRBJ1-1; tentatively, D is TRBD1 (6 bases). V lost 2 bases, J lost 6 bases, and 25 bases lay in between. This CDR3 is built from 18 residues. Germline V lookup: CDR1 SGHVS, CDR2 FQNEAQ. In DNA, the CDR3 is TGTGCCAGCAGCTTATCGGGTCGTTGGGGGGCGGACCGGGCTGAAGCTTTCTTT. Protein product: CASSLSGRWGADRAEAFF.

The CDR3 DNA sequence: TGTGCCAGCTCACCTAACGTGCCGGGGAACACTGAAGCTTTCTTT. Amino acids: CASSPNVPGNTEAFF. This chain uses TRBV18 with TRBJ1-1; D ambiguous. Germline V gene data show CDR1 as KGHSH and CDR2 as LQKENI. V was trimmed by 3 bases and J by 1 base, leaving 12 bases between them. The length of the CDR3 is 15 residues.

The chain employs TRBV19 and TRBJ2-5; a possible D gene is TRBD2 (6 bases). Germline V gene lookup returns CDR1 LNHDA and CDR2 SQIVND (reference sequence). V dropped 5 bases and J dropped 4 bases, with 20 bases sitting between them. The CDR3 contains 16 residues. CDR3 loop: CASSPRGSGGVETQYF. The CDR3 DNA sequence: TGTGCCAGTAGTCCCCGGGGTAGCGGTGGGGTAGAGACCCAGTACTTC.

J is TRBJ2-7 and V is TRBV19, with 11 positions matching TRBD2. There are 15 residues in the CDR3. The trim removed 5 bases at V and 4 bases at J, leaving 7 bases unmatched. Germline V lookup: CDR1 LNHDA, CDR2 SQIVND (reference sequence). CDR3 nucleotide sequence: TGTGCCAGTAGTTTCGGGACTAGCGGACGGTACGAGCAGTACTTC. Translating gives CASSFGTSGRYEQYF.

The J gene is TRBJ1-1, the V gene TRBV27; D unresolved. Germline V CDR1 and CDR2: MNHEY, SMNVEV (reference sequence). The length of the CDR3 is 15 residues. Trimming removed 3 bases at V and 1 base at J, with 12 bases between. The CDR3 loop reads CASSLAPLENTEAFF. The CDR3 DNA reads TGTGCCAGCAGTTTGGCCCCGCTGGAGAACACTGAAGCTTTCTTT.

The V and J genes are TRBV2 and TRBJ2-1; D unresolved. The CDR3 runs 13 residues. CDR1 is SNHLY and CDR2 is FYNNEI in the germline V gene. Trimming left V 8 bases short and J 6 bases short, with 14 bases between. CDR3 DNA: TGTGCCAGCGGGATCCTACCTCCCAATGAGCAGTTCTTC. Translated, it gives CASGILPPNEQFF.

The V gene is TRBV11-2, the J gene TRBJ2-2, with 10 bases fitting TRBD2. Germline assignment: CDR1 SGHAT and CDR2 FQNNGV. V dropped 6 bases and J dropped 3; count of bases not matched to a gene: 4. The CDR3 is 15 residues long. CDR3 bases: TGTGCCAGCAGTAGCGGGGGGCGGTACACCGGGGAGCTGTTTTTT. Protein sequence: CASSSGGRYTGELFF.

CDR3 sequence reads: CASSRMGDIITDTQYF. The CDR3 DNA follows: TGTGCCAGCAGCCGAATGGGGGATATCATCACAGATACGCAGTATTTT. V usage is TRBV7-8 and J usage is TRBJ2-3, with D possibly being TRBD1 or TRBD2 (5 bases each). Germline loops: CDR1 SGHVS, CDR2 FQNEAQ. The CDR3 runs to 16 residues. Trimming took off 5 bases at V and 2 bases at J, with 17 bases between the two ends.

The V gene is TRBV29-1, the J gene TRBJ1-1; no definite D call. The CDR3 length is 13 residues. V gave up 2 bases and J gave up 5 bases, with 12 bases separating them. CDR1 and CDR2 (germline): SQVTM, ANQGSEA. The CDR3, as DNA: TGCAGCGTTGAACGTACTTTGGGGACTGAAGCTTTCTTT. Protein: CSVERTLGTEAFF.

The CDR3 is CASSPREDGELFF. The CDR3 nucleotides are TGTGCCAGCTCACCCAGGGAGGACGGGGAGCTGTTTTTT. J is TRBJ2-2 and V is TRBV18, with a weak D call TRBD2 (6 bases). V lost 3 bases, J lost 7 bases, and 9 bases lay in between. Per the germline V gene, CDR1 is KGHSH and CDR2 is LQKENI. CDR3 length equals 13 residues.

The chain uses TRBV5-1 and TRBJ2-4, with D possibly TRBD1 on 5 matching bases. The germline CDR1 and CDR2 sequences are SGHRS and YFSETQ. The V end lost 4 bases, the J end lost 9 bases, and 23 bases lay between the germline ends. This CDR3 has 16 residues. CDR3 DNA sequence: TGCGCCAGCAGCCCGGCGACGTGGGCAGGGTCAGCCATTCAGTACTTC. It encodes CASSPATWAGSAIQYF.

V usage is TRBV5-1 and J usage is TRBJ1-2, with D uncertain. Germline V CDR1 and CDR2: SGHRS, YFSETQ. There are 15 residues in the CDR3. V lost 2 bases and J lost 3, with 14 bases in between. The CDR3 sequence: CASSFTRSVDYGYTF. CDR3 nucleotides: TGCGCCAGCAGCTTTACTCGGAGCGTCGACTATGGCTACACCTTC.

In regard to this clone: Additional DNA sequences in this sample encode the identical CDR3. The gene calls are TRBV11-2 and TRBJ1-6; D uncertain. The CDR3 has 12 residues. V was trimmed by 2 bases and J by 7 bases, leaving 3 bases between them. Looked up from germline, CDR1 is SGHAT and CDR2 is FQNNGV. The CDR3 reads CASSLSNSPLHF. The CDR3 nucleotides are TGTGCCAGCAGCTTATCCAATTCACCCCTCCACTTT.

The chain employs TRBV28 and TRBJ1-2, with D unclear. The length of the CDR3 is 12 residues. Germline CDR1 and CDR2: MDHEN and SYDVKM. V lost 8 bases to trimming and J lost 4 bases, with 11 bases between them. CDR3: CASGIDSYGYTF. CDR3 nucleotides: TGTGCCAGCGGCATCGATAGCTATGGCTACACCTTC.

CDR3 amino acids: CASTPAGDGYSYNEQFF. CDR3 DNA: TGTGCCAGCACCCCCGCCGGGGACGGGTACTCCTACAATGAGCAGTTCTTC. The genes are TRBV27 and TRBJ2-1; possibly TRBD1 or TRBD2 for D (5 bases each). Germline loops: CDR1 MNHEY, CDR2 SMNVEV (reference sequence). The CDR3 is 17 residues long. V was cut by 7 bases and J by 0 bases, with 19 bases left in between.

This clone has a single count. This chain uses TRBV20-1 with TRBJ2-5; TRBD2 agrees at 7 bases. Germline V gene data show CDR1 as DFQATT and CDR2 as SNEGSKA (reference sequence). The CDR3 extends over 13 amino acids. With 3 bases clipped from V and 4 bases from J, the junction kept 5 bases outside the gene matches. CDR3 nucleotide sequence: TGCAGTGCTAGTCGCGGGGGAGGAGAGACCCAGTACTTC. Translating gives CSASRGGGETQYF.